One and the same sample provided the 27 T cell receptor beta chains below, sequenced in a study of CD8+ T cells in alopecia areata. After isolation, RNA underwent reverse transcription to generate cDNA as the sequencing template. The assay was immunoSEQ multiplex PCR, and TCRdb's table has in-frame clones only and misses some. This sample has 95,000 to 110,000 clones, with less than 70% found just once. Material for sequencing was CD4+ T cells sorted from blood. These TCRs come from a human donor in good health.

This rearrangement joins TRBV4-2 to TRBJ2-5; 7 positions match TRBD2. With V trimmed by 0 bases and J by 2 bases, 6 bases remained unmatched. Germline assignment: CDR1 LGHNA and CDR2 YNFKEQ. The CDR3 has 16 amino acids. The CDR3 is CASSQDRPAGQETQYF. The CDR3 DNA is TGTGCCAGCAGCCAAGATAGACCAGCGGGGCAAGAGACCCAGTACTTC.

This chain connects TRBV29-1 to TRBJ2-3; D gene unclear. V was cut by 5 bases and J by 6 bases, with 9 bases left in between. This CDR3 region has 11 residues. From germline, CDR1 is SQVTM and CDR2 ANQGSEA. The CDR3 spells CSVKGWDTQYF. The CDR3 region has the DNA TGCAGCGTTAAAGGGTGGGATACGCAGTATTTT.

This chain links TRBV4-3 with TRBJ2-1; D call uncertain. The V end lost 0 bases, the J end lost 7 bases, and 7 bases lay between the germline ends. CDR3 length: 13 residues. The germline V gene encodes CDR1 LGHNA and CDR2 YSLEER. CDR3 sequence (DNA): TGCGCCAGCAGCCAAGAAGGCGGAAATGAGCAGTTCTTC. It is translated as CASSQEGGNEQFF.

The chain couples TRBV15 to TRBJ2-3; 16 nucleotides agree with TRBD2. V gave up 5 bases and J gave up 2 bases; unmatched junction bases: 4. CDR3 length: 17 residues. The germline V gene has CDR1 LNHNV and CDR2 YYDKDF (reference sequence). The CDR3 loop reads CATSWGLAGGPTDTQYF. The CDR3 DNA is TGTGCCACCAGCTGGGGACTAGCGGGGGGGCCCACAGATACGCAGTATTTT.

V and J are TRBV2 and TRBJ2-7, with TRBD2 identical over 11 bases. The germline gives CDR1 SNHLY, CDR2 FYNNEI. This CDR3 spans 16 amino acids. J lost 4 bases, V lost 6 bases, and 11 bases had no gene match. The CDR3 is CASSPPGTSGFYEQYF. The CDR3 bases are TGTGCCAGCAGCCCGCCCGGGACTAGCGGATTTTACGAGCAGTACTTC.

This clone was seen only a few times. This sequence joins TRBV7-8 and TRBJ2-1; the D is unclear. V lost 4 bases and J 4 bases, leaving 14 bases between the germline ends. The length of the CDR3 is 15 residues. Per the germline V gene, CDR1 is SGHVS and CDR2 is FQNEAQ. Here the CDR3 reads CASSSFQVGYNEQFF. CDR3 nucleotide sequence: TGTGCCAGCAGCTCGTTCCAGGTGGGGTACAATGAGCAGTTCTTC.

This clone was counted between two and nine times. This chain links TRBV29-1 with TRBJ2-5, with 9 bases that match TRBD1. With 8 bases clipped from V and 5 bases from J, the junction kept 9 bases outside the gene matches. Germline V gene sequence: CDR1 SQVTM, CDR2 ANQGSEA. The CDR3 loop spans 13 amino acids. Here the CDR3 reads CSSGTGSGETQYF. CDR3 nucleotides: TGCAGCTCGGGGACAGGGTCGGGGGAGACCCAGTACTTC.

The gene calls are TRBV7-2 and TRBJ2-3; D remains unclear. V was clipped by 5 bases and J by 0 bases, with 12 bases between them. The CDR3 is 15 amino acids. The germline gives CDR1 SGHTA, CDR2 FQGNSA. CDR3 region: CASSRWGSSTDTQYF. The CDR3 nucleotides are TGTGCCAGCAGCCGCTGGGGAAGTAGCACAGATACGCAGTATTTT.

V is TRBV28 and J is TRBJ2-7; D uncertain. From germline, CDR1 is MDHEN and CDR2 SYDVKM. The CDR3 spans 12 residues. V lost 5 bases to trimming and J lost 5 bases, with 10 bases between them. The CDR3 DNA reads TGTGCCAGCAGTCCTGGACGTAACGAGCAGTACTTC. It translates to CASSPGRNEQYF.

The chain joins TRBV7-9 to TRBJ1-1; D not resolved. This CDR3 region has 12 residues. The germline V and J ends were trimmed by 5 bases and 6 bases, with 10 bases remaining between them. Looked up from germline, CDR1 is SEHNR and CDR2 is FQNEAQ (reference sequence). CDR3 protein: CASSRGSSEAFF. The CDR3 region has the DNA TGTGCCAGCAGCCGAGGGAGCTCTGAAGCTTTCTTT.

The V call is TRBV29-1, the J call TRBJ1-2; D remains ambiguous. CDR3 size: 12 residues. The germline CDR1 and CDR2 sequences are SQVTM and ANQGSEA. Between the trimmed V and J ends, which lost 7 bases and 8 bases, there was a span of 17 bases. CDR3 protein: CSGLGSSGGYTF. CDR3 DNA: TGCAGCGGCCTTGGAAGTTCGGGAGGCTACACCTTC.

The rearrangement joins TRBV5-4 to TRBJ1-1; unclear D gene. The CDR3 is 15 residues long. The germline gives CDR1 SGHNT, CDR2 YYREEE (reference sequence). Between the trimmed V and J ends, which lost 0 bases and 5 bases, there was a span of 14 bases. The CDR3 protein is CASSLEQEGLTEAFF. The CDR3 nucleotides are TGTGCCAGCAGCTTGGAGCAGGAGGGTCTGACTGAAGCTTTCTTT.

There are a few counts of this clone. The chain recombines TRBV29-1 with TRBJ2-7; 9 bases are a match to TRBD2. CDR3 size: 11 residues. The germline CDR1 and CDR2 sequences are SQVTM and ANQGSEA. The chain's CDR3 is CAGGESYEQYF. Written as DNA, the CDR3 is TGCGCGGGGGGGGAATCCTACGAGCAGTACTTC.

This sequence joins TRBV7-2 and TRBJ1-4; D gene unclear. V gave up 6 bases and J gave up 0 bases, with 11 bases separating them. Germline V lookup: CDR1 SGHTA, CDR2 FQGNSA. The CDR3 runs 15 residues. DNA of the CDR3: TGTGCCAGCAGGGCGAGGACGGCAACTAATGAAAAACTGTTTTTT. This encodes CASRARTATNEKLFF.

The V and J genes are TRBV2 and TRBJ1-5; no clear D gene. Germline assignment: CDR1 SNHLY and CDR2 FYNNEI. Trimming stripped 3 bases from V and 5 bases from J, with 8 bases between. The CDR3 consists of 13 residues. The DNA for the CDR3 is TGTGCCAGCAGTGAGTCCGGGGATCAGCCCCAGCATTTT. It yields the protein CASSESGDQPQHF.

The V call is TRBV5-1, the J call TRBJ1-1; D is unresolved. With 4 bases removed from V and 1 base from J, the gap between germline ends came to 11 bases. The CDR3 sequence is 14 residues long. The germline gives CDR1 SGHRS, CDR2 YFSETQ. The CDR3 bases are TGCGCCAGCAGCGACGGGGTGGGGAACACTGAAGCTTTCTTT. This codes for CASSDGVGNTEAFF. Looking up the rest from reference TRBV5-1 and TRBJ1-1 gives the full variable domain: KAGVTQTPRYLIKTRGQQVTLSCSPISGHRSVSWYQQTPGQGLQFLFEYFSETQRNKGNFPGRFSGRQFSNSRSEMNVSTLELGDSALYLCASSDGVGNTEAFFGQGTRLTVV.

This rearrangement joins TRBV10-3 to TRBJ2-7, with D perhaps TRBD1 (6 bases). This CDR3 has 14 amino acids. The germline V gene encodes CDR1 ENHRY and CDR2 SYGVKD. With 3 bases removed from V and 5 bases from J, the gap between germline ends came to 14 bases. In DNA form, the CDR3 reads TGTGCCATCAGTGAATGGGGGCGCATGGACGAGCAGTACTTC. Translating gives CAISEWGRMDEQYF.

The J gene is TRBJ1-2, the V gene TRBV29-1, with 9 bases fitting TRBD1. Unmatched junction bases numbered 10, after V lost 6 bases and J lost 2 bases. CDR3 length: 15 residues. Germline CDR1 and CDR2: SQVTM and ANQGSEA. CDR3 nucleotide sequence: TGCAGCGTCGCGACTAGGGACAGGGTGAACTATGGCTACACCTTC. Its protein is CSVATRDRVNYGYTF. Using reference TRBV29-1 and TRBJ1-2 for the parts outside the CDR3, the full variable domain is SAVISQKPSRDICQRGTSLTIQCQVDSQVTMMFWYRQQPGQSLTLIATANQGSEATYESGFVIDKFPISRPNLTFSTLTVSNMSPEDSSIYLCSVATRDRVNYGYTFGSGTRLTVV.

The chain links TRBV7-2 to TRBJ2-3; D possibly uses TRBD1 or TRBD2 (5 bases each). This CDR3 comprises 16 residues. Germline values: CDR1 SGHTA, CDR2 FQGNSA. The V and J ends lost 5 bases and 8 bases respectively, with 23 bases between them. CDR3 DNA sequence: TGTGCCAGCAGCACAGGAGGCATCACGATTGCAGTTACGCAGTATTTT. Its translation: CASSTGGITIAVTQYF. Based on the CDR3 plus reference TRBV7-2 and TRBJ2-3, the full variable domain is GAGVSQSPSNKVTEKGKDVELRCDPISGHTALYWYRQSLGQGLEFLIYFQGNSAPDKSGLPSDRFSAERTGGSVSTLTIQRTQQEDSAVYLCASSTGGITIAVTQYFGPGTRLTVL.

CDR3 sequence reads: CAWKEGDYGYTF. The CDR3 DNA follows: TGTGCCTGGAAAGAGGGGGACTATGGCTACACCTTC. J is TRBJ1-2 and V is TRBV30; weak D call: TRBD1 (6 bases). The germline V gene encodes CDR1 GTSNPN and CDR2 SVGIG (reference sequence). This CDR3 region has 12 residues. V lost 4 bases to trimming and J lost 3 bases, with 9 bases between them.

The table lists this clone with many counts. V usage is TRBV6-6 and J usage is TRBJ1-1; D uncertain. Germline V CDR1 and CDR2: MNHNY, SVGAGI (reference sequence). This CDR3 region has 11 residues. V shed 7 bases and J shed 8 bases, with 11 bases lying between them. For the CDR3, the DNA is TGTGCCAGCAAGGTGGGGAGGGAAGCTTTCTTT. Its protein is CASKVGREAFF.

CDR3 coding DNA: TGTGCCAGCAGGGCTGACAGGGGCGAGCAGTTCTTC. Its protein is CASRADRGEQFF. The chain uses TRBV7-2 and TRBJ2-1, with 8 bases that match TRBD1. This CDR3 has 12 residues. Trimming removed 6 bases from V and 10 bases from J; junction bases left unmatched: 5. Germline values: CDR1 SGHTA, CDR2 FQGNSA.

This clone was counted a few times. The chain combines TRBV6-6 with TRBJ1-3, with 7 bases lining up with TRBD1. CDR1 and CDR2 (germline): MNHNY, SVGAGI (reference sequence). Unmatched junction bases numbered 4, after V lost 0 bases and J lost 2 bases. This CDR3 comprises 16 residues. CDR3 protein: CASSYSTTGAGNTIYF. The CDR3 nucleotides read TGTGCCAGCAGTTACTCCACTACAGGGGCTGGAAACACCATATATTTT.

The chain uses TRBV30 and TRBJ2-7; 9 nucleotides match TRBD2. With V trimmed by 3 bases and J by 4 bases, 13 bases remained unmatched. The germline V gene encodes CDR1 GTSNPN and CDR2 SVGIG (reference sequence). This CDR3 comprises 16 residues. CDR3 loop: CAWSHLSGGGAYEQYF. The CDR3 nucleotides read TGTGCCTGGAGCCACTTAAGTGGCGGGGGGGCTTACGAGCAGTACTTC.

This chain joins TRBV5-6 and TRBJ1-6, with a tentative D call TRBD1 (5 bases). The CDR3 sequence is 13 residues long. Germline CDR1 is SGHDT and CDR2 is YYEEEE. V was clipped by 4 bases and J by 9 bases, with 11 bases between them. CDR3 DNA sequence: TGTGCCAGCAGCATGACGGGGGGTTCACCCCTCCACTTT. Its translation is CASSMTGGSPLHF.

As concerns this clone: At one end, the junction sequence differs from germline, possibly due to a read error. The CDR3: CAGSLERSYGYTF. In nucleotides, the CDR3 is TGTGCCGGCAGCTTGGAAAGATCCTATGGCTACACCTTC. V usage is TRBV5-6 and J usage is TRBJ1-2; D is unresolved. CDR1 is SGHDT, CDR2 YYEEEE, per germline. This CDR3 spans 13 amino acids.

The rearrangement uses TRBV5-1 and TRBJ1-6; D not certain. The germline V and J ends were trimmed by 5 bases and 7 bases, with 19 bases remaining between them. Germline V CDR1 and CDR2: SGHRS, YFSETQ. The CDR3 is 16 residues long. For the CDR3, the DNA is TGCGCCAGCAGAGAATATGCGGCCAGCACAAATTCACCCCTCCACTTT. Its translation is CASREYAASTNSPLHF.